This entry features one TCR beta chain sequence. This CDR3 spans 11 amino acids. The V end was cut by 6 bases, the J end by 3 bases, with 6 bases between. CDR1 and CDR2 from the germline V gene are MDHEN and SYDVKM. The data belong to a study of blood T cell repertoires in COVID-19. Study in general: Specimens from acute and convalescent COVID-19 originated in the United States, Italy and Spain. PBMCs, B-cell-depleted T cells, or T cells were the source of the cDNA or gDNA that made up the material.

Per the study methods: Estimates of nucleated cell counts were drawn from the amplification of reference gene primers. The assay was immunoSEQ multiplex PCR, and TCRdb's table has in-frame clones only and misses some. V and J calls plus clone size are reproduced from that table; the DNA served to infer D and trimming. The table lists roughly 390,000 clones, less than 85% of them singletons. The sequence was collected from a woman aged 18-29 years with acute or convalescent COVID-19. V and J are TRBV28 and TRBJ2-7; D is unclear. The sample taken for sequencing was peripheral blood. For the CDR3, the DNA is TGTGCCAGCAGGTCACACTACGAGCAGTACTTC. It codes for CASRSHYEQYF.